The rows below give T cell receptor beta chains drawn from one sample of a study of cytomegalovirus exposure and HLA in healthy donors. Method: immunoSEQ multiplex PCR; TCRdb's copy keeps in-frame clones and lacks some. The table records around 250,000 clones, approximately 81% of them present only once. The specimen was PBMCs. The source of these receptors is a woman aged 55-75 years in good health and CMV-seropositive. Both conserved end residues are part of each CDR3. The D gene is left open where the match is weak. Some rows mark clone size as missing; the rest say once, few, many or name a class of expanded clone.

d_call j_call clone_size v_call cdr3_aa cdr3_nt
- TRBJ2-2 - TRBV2 CASKGLQGTGELFF TGTGCCAGCAAGGGGCTCCAGGGCACCGGGGAGCTGTTTTTT
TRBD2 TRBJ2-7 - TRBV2 CASRFTGGIGYEQYF TGTGCCAGCAGGTTTACGGGGGGAATCGGCTACGAGCAGTACTTC
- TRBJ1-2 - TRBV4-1 CASSQERGRANYGYTF TGCGCCAGCAGCCAAGAAAGGGGAAGGGCTAACTATGGCTACACCTTC
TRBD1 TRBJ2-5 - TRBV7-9 CASSLGQGGMETQYF TGTGCCAGCAGCTTAGGACAGGGTGGTATGGAGACCCAGTACTTC
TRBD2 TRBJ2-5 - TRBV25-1 CASSPSGRSGETQYF TGTGCCAGCAGTCCTAGCGGGAGAAGCGGAGAGACCCAGTACTTC
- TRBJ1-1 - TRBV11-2 CASSSSRALNTEAFF TGTGCCAGCAGCTCCTCCAGGGCACTGAACACTGAAGCTTTCTTT
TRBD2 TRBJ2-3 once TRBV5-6 CASSLDASGTDTQYF TGTGCCAGCAGCTTGGACGCTAGCGGGACAGATACGCAGTATTTT
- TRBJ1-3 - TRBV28 CASTWGRGYGNTIYF TGTGCCAGCACCTGGGGCAGGGGTTACGGAAACACCATATATTTT
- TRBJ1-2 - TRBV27 CASSLYSNYGYTF TGTGCCAGCAGTTTATACTCTAACTATGGCTACACCTTC
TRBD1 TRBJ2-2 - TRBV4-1 CASSQGTVHTNTGELFF TGCGCCAGCAGCCAGGGGACAGTCCATACGAACACCGGGGAGCTGTTTTTT
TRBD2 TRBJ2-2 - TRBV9 CASSEGRTSGRVVAGELFF TGTGCCAGCAGCGAGGGCCGTACTAGCGGGAGGGTTGTGGCCGGGGAGCTGTTTTTT
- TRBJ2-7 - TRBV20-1 CSALEFHEQYF TGCAGTGCCCTAGAGTTTCACGAGCAGTACTTC
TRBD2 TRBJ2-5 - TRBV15 CATSRERAGVETQYF TGTGCCACCAGCAGAGAGAGAGCGGGAGTGGAGACCCAGTACTTC
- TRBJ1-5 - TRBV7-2 CASTNSRDQPQHF TGTGCCAGCACAAACTCGCGGGATCAGCCCCAGCATTTT
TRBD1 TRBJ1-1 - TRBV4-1 CASSQGQAETEAFF TGCGCCAGCAGCCAGGGACAGGCGGAGACTGAAGCTTTCTTT
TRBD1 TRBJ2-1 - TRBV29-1 CSVGGVGTGGNEQFF TGCAGCGTTGGGGGGGTGGGGACAGGGGGCAATGAGCAGTTCTTC
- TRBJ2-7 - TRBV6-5 CASSYSERDYEQYF TGTGCCAGCAGTTACTCAGAAAGAGACTACGAGCAGTACTTC
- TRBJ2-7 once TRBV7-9 CASSPKSSYEQYF TGTGCCAGCAGCCCCAAGTCGAGCTACGAGCAGTACTTC
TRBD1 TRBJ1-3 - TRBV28 CASSSPGTGGSGNTIYF TGTGCCAGCAGTTCCCCGGGAACAGGGGGCTCTGGAAACACCATATATTTT
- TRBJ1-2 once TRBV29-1 CSAGAPPGYTF TGCAGCGCAGGGGCTCCCCCTGGCTACACCTTC
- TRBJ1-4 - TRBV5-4 CASRLQGGTNEKLFF TGTGCCAGCAGATTACAGGGTGGAACTAATGAAAAACTGTTTTTT
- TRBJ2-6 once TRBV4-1 CASSQKDQALGYSGANVLTF TGCGCCAGCAGCCAAAAGGATCAGGCCTTGGGCTACTCTGGGGCCAACGTCCTGACTTTC
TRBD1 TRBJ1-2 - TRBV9 CASSTGQGRTYGYTF TGTGCCAGCAGCACTGGACAGGGGCGAACCTATGGCTACACCTTC
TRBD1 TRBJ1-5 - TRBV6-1 CASSGRTGSNSNQPQHF TGTGCCAGCAGTGGAAGGACAGGGAGCAATAGCAATCAGCCCCAGCATTTT
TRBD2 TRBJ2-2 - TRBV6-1 CASRENLAVNTGELFF TGTGCCAGCAGAGAAAATCTAGCGGTGAACACCGGGGAGCTGTTTTTT
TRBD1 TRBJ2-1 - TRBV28 CASRSPGQGIVEQFF TGTGCCAGCAGGAGCCCGGGACAGGGGATCGTTGAGCAGTTCTTC
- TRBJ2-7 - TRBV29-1 CSVARDNYEQYF TGCAGCGTCGCCCGGGACAACTACGAGCAGTACTTC
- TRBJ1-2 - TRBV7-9 CASSLDGGSYGYTF TGTGCCAGCAGCTTAGATGGGGGGAGTTATGGCTACACCTTC
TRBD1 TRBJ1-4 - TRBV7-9 CSSSLFQGDEKLFF TGTTCCAGCAGCCTATTTCAGGGGGATGAAAAACTGTTTTTT
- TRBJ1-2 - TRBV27 CASSPEGNYGYTF TGTGCCAGCAGTCCGGAGGGGAACTATGGCTACACCTTC
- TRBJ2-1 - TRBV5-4 CASSLVTGGYNEQFF TGTGCCAGCAGCTTGGTGACAGGAGGTTACAATGAGCAGTTCTTC
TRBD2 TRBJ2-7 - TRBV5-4 CASSRMGLAGQEQYF TGTGCCAGCAGCCGAATGGGACTAGCGGGTCAAGAGCAGTACTTC
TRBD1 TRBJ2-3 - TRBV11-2 CASGDRVLTDTQYF TGTGCCAGCGGGGACAGGGTTTTAACAGATACGCAGTATTTT
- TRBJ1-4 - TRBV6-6 CASSYGLGHEKLFF TGTGCCAGCAGTTACGGCCTGGGCCATGAAAAACTGTTTTTT
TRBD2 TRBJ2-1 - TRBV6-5 CASSYFPLAGRDEQFF TGTGCCAGCAGTTACTTCCCCCTAGCGGGAAGAGATGAGCAGTTCTTC
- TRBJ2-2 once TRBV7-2 CASSLILLRNTGELFF TGTGCCAGCAGCTTAATCTTACTTAGGAACACCGGGGAGCTGTTTTTT
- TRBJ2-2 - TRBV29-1 CSVEGLVLAGELFF TGCAGCGTTGAAGGACTCGTCCTCGCCGGGGAGCTGTTTTTT
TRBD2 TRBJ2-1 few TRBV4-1 CASSLSPLAGPFNEQFF TGCGCCAGCAGCTTGTCCCCTTTAGCGGGACCGTTCAATGAGCAGTTCTTC
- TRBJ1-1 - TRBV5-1 CASSSDRIMNTEAFF TGCGCCAGCAGCTCCGACAGGATCATGAACACTGAAGCTTTCTTT
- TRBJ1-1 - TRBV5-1 CASSLGPNTEAFF TGCGCCAGCAGCCTAGGCCCTAACACTGAAGCTTTCTTT
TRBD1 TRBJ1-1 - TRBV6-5 CASSKMTGGETEAFF TGTGCCAGCAGTAAAATGACAGGGGGCGAAACTGAAGCTTTCTTT
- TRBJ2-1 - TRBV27 CASRIGGTHNEQFF TGTGCCAGCAGAATAGGAGGGACCCACAATGAGCAGTTCTTC
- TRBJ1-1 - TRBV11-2 CASSSRSRVNTEAFF TGTGCCAGCAGCTCGAGGTCCCGGGTGAACACTGAAGCTTTCTTT
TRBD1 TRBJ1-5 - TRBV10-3 CAISGQGGQPQHF TGTGCCATCAGTGGACAGGGAGGTCAGCCCCAGCATTTT
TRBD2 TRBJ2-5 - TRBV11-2 CASTRGGSGTQYF TGTGCCAGCACCCGGGGGGGGTCAGGGACCCAGTACTTC
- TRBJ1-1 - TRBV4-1 CASSHPLNTEAFF TGCGCCAGCAGCCACCCATTGAACACTGAAGCTTTCTTT
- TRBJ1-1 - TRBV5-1 CASSLRTAKSEAFF TGCGCCAGCAGCTTGAGGACAGCTAAGTCTGAAGCTTTCTTT
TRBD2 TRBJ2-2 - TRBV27 CASSLLAGVVGELFF TGTGCCAGCAGTTTACTAGCGGGAGTTGTCGGGGAGCTGTTTTTT
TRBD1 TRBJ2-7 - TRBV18 CASSPTGTDNYEQYF TGTGCCAGCTCACCAACCGGGACAGATAACTACGAGCAGTACTTC
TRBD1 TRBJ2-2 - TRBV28 CASSFLMTGGPRGTGELFF TGTGCCAGCAGTTTTTTGATGACAGGGGGGCCGAGGGGCACCGGGGAGCTGTTTTTT